Shown below are 29 T cell receptor beta chains from a single sample sequenced in a study of regulatory T cells. Study results and caveats: Compared with autologous conventional CD4+ cells and control regulatory cells, CD3G-deficient regulatory T cells showed reduced diversity.

These receptors' antigens are unknown. The primer mix had 52 TRBV and 13 TRBJ primers. Here immunoSEQ multiplex PCR was the method, and the copy in TCRdb shows in-frame clones only, minus some. This sample has 5,000 to 6,500 clones, with 80% to 90% found just once. The sequenced material came from CD4+ Tregs sorted from blood. All receptors derive from a young adult with CD3G deficiency.

This clone has a single count. CDR3 sequence (DNA): TGTGCCAGCAGTAACAGGGGGCGCCGGGCTTTCTTT. It encodes CASSNRGRRAFF. The chain employs TRBV6-1 and TRBJ1-1; TRBD1 matches at 9 bases. The J segment lost 11 bases and the V segment lost 5 bases, leaving 6 bases of the junction unmatched. The germline CDR1 and CDR2 sequences are MNHNS and SASEGT. CDR3 size: 12 residues.

The genes are TRBV18 and TRBJ2-7; 8 bases match TRBD1. The CDR3 runs 14 residues. The germline V gene has CDR1 KGHSH and CDR2 LQKENI. V shed 3 bases and J 6 bases; nucleotides not matched to a gene: 7. CDR3 residues: CASSPTGANGEQYF. In nucleotides, the CDR3 is TGTGCCAGCTCACCGACAGGGGCGAACGGCGAGCAGTACTTC. Using reference TRBV18 and TRBJ2-7 for the parts outside the CDR3, the full variable domain is NAGVMQNPRHLVRRRGQEARLRCSPMKGHSHVYWYRQLPEEGLKFMVYLQKENIIDESGMPKERFSAEFPKEGPSILRIQQVVRGDSAAYFCASSPTGANGEQYFGPGTRLTVT.

The chain has TRBV28 and TRBJ2-7; D perhaps matches TRBD2 (5 bases). There are 13 residues in the CDR3. Trimming pared 6 bases from V and 5 bases from J, leaving 14 bases between. Germline V lookup: CDR1 MDHEN, CDR2 SYDVKM. The CDR3: CASSPLWRDEQYF. The CDR3 coding sequence is TGTGCCAGCAGCCCCCTGTGGCGGGACGAGCAGTACTTC.

This clone came up once. This chain joins TRBV19 and TRBJ1-2; 9 bases align to TRBD1. The CDR3 extends over 14 amino acids. The J segment lost 3 bases and the V segment lost 6 bases, leaving 5 bases of the junction unmatched. Germline V gene data show CDR1 as LNHDA and CDR2 as SQIVND (reference sequence). The CDR3 DNA is TGTGCCAGTAGCCCGGACAGGGGACACTATGGCTACACCTTC. It translates to CASSPDRGHYGYTF.

V gene TRBV5-1 combines with J gene TRBJ1-4, with a weak D call TRBD1 (5 bases). The V end was cut by 4 bases, the J end by 6 bases, with 13 bases between. The CDR3 is made up of 14 amino acids. Germline CDR1 is SGHRS and CDR2 is YFSETQ. The CDR3 nucleotides are TGCGCCAGCAGCACGGGACCTTCGGATGAAAAACTGTTTTTT. Translation: CASSTGPSDEKLFF.

This chain connects TRBV28 to TRBJ1-5; TRBD1 agrees at 8 bases. The V segment lost 6 bases and the J segment 4 bases; nucleotides outside the gene matches: 8. The CDR3 sequence is 15 residues long. CDR1 MDHEN and CDR2 SYDVKM come from the germline V gene. This CDR3 reads CASRGQGRRNQPQHF. The CDR3 DNA reads as TGTGCCAGCAGAGGACAGGGACGAAGGAATCAGCCCCAGCATTTT.

J is TRBJ2-3 and V is TRBV28, with D possibly being TRBD1 or TRBD2 (5 bases each). From germline, CDR1 is MDHEN and CDR2 SYDVKM. The CDR3 has 15 amino acids. V lost 6 bases to trimming and J lost 0 bases, with 13 bases between them. The CDR3 DNA reads TGTGCCAGCAGGAATCTGGGGGACAGCACAGATACGCAGTATTTT. This translates into CASRNLGDSTDTQYF.

CDR3 nucleotides: TGTGCCAGCAGTTCCCGACCGGGCAGGGACCCCTTTAGGTACACCTTC. Its protein product is CASSSRPGRDPFRYTF. V gene TRBV28 combines with J gene TRBJ1-2, with D possibly TRBD1 on 5 matching bases. From germline, CDR1 is MDHEN and CDR2 SYDVKM. The length of the CDR3 is 16 residues. Trimming removed 4 bases from V and 11 bases from J, with 26 bases in between.

The chain uses TRBV7-9 and TRBJ2-2; no clear D. The CDR3 has 13 amino acids. CDR1 is SEHNR and CDR2 is FQNEAQ in the germline V gene (reference sequence). Trimming left V 2 bases short and J 7 bases short, with 8 bases between. Here the CDR3 reads CASSLTTGGELFF. The CDR3 region has the DNA TGTGCCAGCAGCTTAACCACGGGCGGGGAGCTGTTTTTT.

The rearrangement links TRBV6-6 to TRBJ1-2; 7 positions match TRBD1. From germline, CDR1 is MNHNY and CDR2 SVGAGI (reference sequence). The CDR3 is 14 amino acids. The junction had 8 bases not matched to a gene; V was cut back by 6 bases and J by 4 bases. The CDR3 sequence: CASSQRGGGYGYTF. The CDR3 coding sequence is TGTGCCAGCAGCCAACGAGGGGGCGGCTATGGCTACACCTTC.

The chain recombines TRBV10-3 with TRBJ1-1, with D possibly matching TRBD1 (6 bases). This CDR3 spans 15 amino acids. The germline V and J ends were trimmed by 2 bases and 6 bases, with 16 bases remaining between them. CDR1 and CDR2 (germline): ENHRY, SYGVKD. The CDR3 loop is CAISEGQGRTSEAFF. CDR3 nucleotide sequence: TGTGCCATCAGTGAGGGGCAGGGGAGGACCTCTGAAGCTTTCTTT.

The table lists this clone with a count of one. The chain recombines TRBV5-1 with TRBJ2-3; TRBD2 matches 8 bases. Germline V gives CDR1 SGHRS, CDR2 YFSETQ. V lost 0 bases to trimming and J lost 4 bases; unmatched junction nucleotides: 7. This CDR3 spans 16 amino acids. The CDR3 here is CASSLAGTRGSDTQYF. The CDR3 nucleotides read TGCGCCAGCAGCTTGGCCGGGACTAGAGGATCAGATACGCAGTATTTT.

This chain uses TRBV7-8 with TRBJ1-2; no reliable D call. The ends were cut back, 1 base at V and 1 base at J, with 7 bases in the middle. Germline V CDR1 and CDR2: SGHVS, FQNEAQ. The CDR3 spans 14 residues. CDR3 sequence (DNA): TGTGCCAGCAGCTTAGGGTACCTTAACTATGGCTACACCTTC. Protein product: CASSLGYLNYGYTF.

V and J are TRBV18 and TRBJ2-5; no clear D. This CDR3 contains 18 residues. V was trimmed by 0 bases and J by 2 bases, leaving 19 bases between them. Germline V gene lookup returns CDR1 KGHSH and CDR2 LQKENI. The CDR3 DNA reads as TGTGCCAGCTCACCACCGCCTGGAGATACGCGATTTCAAGAGACCCAGTACTTC. It specifies CASSPPPGDTRFQETQYF.

This clone has only one observation. V and J are TRBV6-1 and TRBJ1-1, with TRBD1 as a possible D gene (5 bases). The CDR3 contains 14 residues. V was shortened by 11 bases and J by 1 base, with 17 bases between the two germline ends. Germline CDR1 MNHNS, CDR2 SASEGT. The CDR3 nucleotides are TGTGCCTCAAGCAGGGAGGGATCGAACACTGAAGCTTTCTTT. Residues: CASSREGSNTEAFF.

CDR3 region: CASSPATSGGAGELFF. CDR3 DNA sequence: TGCGCCAGCAGCCCAGCGACTAGCGGGGGGGCCGGGGAGCTGTTTTTT. The chain uses TRBV5-1 and TRBJ2-2, with 14 nucleotides matching TRBD2. V trimming: 4 bases; J trimming: 6 bases; junction bases outside the gene matches: 5. Germline V gene sequence: CDR1 SGHRS, CDR2 YFSETQ. There are 16 residues in the CDR3. The entire variable domain, with the rest obtained from reference TRBV5-1 and TRBJ2-2, is as follows: KAGVTQTPRYLIKTRGQQVTLSCSPISGHRSVSWYQQTPGQGLQFLFEYFSETQRNKGNFPGRFSGRQFSNSRSEMNVSTLELGDSALYLCASSPATSGGAGELFFGEGSRLTVL.

The chain carries TRBV27 and TRBJ2-7; D ambiguous. Looked up from germline, CDR1 is MNHEY and CDR2 is SMNVEV (reference sequence). Trimming shortened V by 8 bases and J by 3 bases, and 8 bases separated the two germline ends. The CDR3 loop spans 11 amino acids. In DNA, the CDR3 is TGTGCCAGCGGTAAGGACTACGAGCAGTACTTC. Translated: CASGKDYEQYF.

The chain uses TRBV6-1 and TRBJ1-5, with no clear D. V was trimmed by 0 bases and J by 9 bases, leaving 9 bases between them. The CDR3 covers 13 residues. Germline assignment: CDR1 MNHNS and CDR2 SASEGT. CDR3 in DNA: TGTGCCAGCAGTGAAGCGCGAGGGTTGCCCCAGCATTTT. It translates to CASSEARGLPQHF.

This clone has more than one count but fewer than ten. J is TRBJ2-6 and V is TRBV6-1; no firm D call. The germline CDR1 and CDR2 sequences are MNHNS and SASEGT. V lost 4 bases to trimming and J lost 0 bases, with 7 bases between them. The CDR3 loop spans 15 amino acids. The CDR3 nucleotides read TGTGCCAGCAGTGTTTCAGCCTCTGGGGCCAACGTCCTGACTTTC. It is translated as CASSVSASGANVLTF.

CDR3 loop: CAISRLPGQGSYEQYF. CDR3 in DNA: TGTGCCATCAGCCGGCTACCGGGACAGGGCTCCTACGAGCAGTACTTC. The genes are TRBV10-3 and TRBJ2-7, with TRBD1 identical over 9 bases. The trim removed 6 bases at V and 0 bases at J, leaving 9 bases unmatched. Germline CDR1 ENHRY, CDR2 SYGVKD. The CDR3 sequence is 16 residues long.

The chain joins TRBV28 to TRBJ2-5; D gene ambiguous. Germline values: CDR1 MDHEN, CDR2 SYDVKM. The CDR3 is made up of 14 amino acids. Trimming removed 6 bases from V and 3 bases from J, with 14 bases in between. CDR3: CASSRPRWEETQYF. The DNA for the CDR3 is TGTGCCAGCAGCCGCCCCCGCTGGGAAGAGACCCAGTACTTC.

The chain joins TRBV27 to TRBJ2-4; tentatively, D is TRBD2 (6 bases). V was cut by 9 bases and J by 0 bases, with 21 bases left in between. The length of the CDR3 is 17 residues. Looked up from germline, CDR1 is MNHEY and CDR2 is SMNVEV (reference sequence). The CDR3 reads CARPTGEGYLAKNIQYF. The CDR3 DNA reads as TGTGCCAGACCCACGGGGGAAGGCTATCTAGCCAAAAACATTCAGTACTTC.

V usage is TRBV5-1 and J usage is TRBJ2-7, with unresolved D. There are 14 residues in the CDR3. V lost 0 bases and J lost 5, with 12 bases in between. The germline gives CDR1 SGHRS, CDR2 YFSETQ. The CDR3 DNA reads as TGCGCCAGCAGCTTGGGTGACGGGCCTGACGAGCAGTACTTC. It yields the protein CASSLGDGPDEQYF.

The chain links TRBV5-1 to TRBJ2-3; a weak D match, TRBD2 (6 bases). Trimming stripped 4 bases from V and 2 bases from J, with 17 bases between. Germline V gene lookup returns CDR1 SGHRS and CDR2 YFSETQ. This CDR3 comprises 16 residues. CDR3 sequence: CASSKGGTQNTDTQYF. CDR3 coding DNA: TGCGCCAGCAGCAAAGGAGGGACCCAAAACACAGATACGCAGTATTTT.

The rearrangement uses TRBV5-1 and TRBJ2-3; the D is unclear. Germline V lookup: CDR1 SGHRS, CDR2 YFSETQ. V was cut by 0 bases and J by 0 bases, with 8 bases left in between. The CDR3 totals 15 residues. This chain's CDR3 is CASSLGGASTDTQYF. The CDR3 region has the DNA TGCGCCAGCAGCTTGGGCGGTGCTAGCACAGATACGCAGTATTTT.

The chain has TRBV28 and TRBJ1-5; D possibly corresponds to TRBD1 (5 bases). Trimming removed 7 bases at V and 6 bases at J, with 22 bases between. Looked up from germline, CDR1 is MDHEN and CDR2 is SYDVKM. There are 16 residues in the CDR3. CDR3 DNA sequence: TGTGCCAGCACCGGAGGTGGCAGGGCCTTCAGTCAGCCCCAGCATTTT. Translating it yields CASTGGGRAFSQPQHF. The entire variable domain, with the rest obtained from reference TRBV28 and TRBJ1-5, is as follows: DVKVTQSSRYLVKRTGEKVFLECVQDMDHENMFWYRQDPGLGLRLIYFSYDVKMKEKGDIPEGYSVSREKKERFSLILESASTNQTSMYLCASTGGGRAFSQPQHFGDGTRLSIL.

The table lists this clone with a count of one. The CDR3 DNA reads as TGCGCCAGCAGCTTGGGCGTCGGCAGCTTTAATGAAAAACTGTTTTTT. Amino acid sequence: CASSLGVGSFNEKLFF. V and J are TRBV5-1 and TRBJ1-4; the D is unclear. The V gene's germline CDR1 is SGHRS and CDR2 YFSETQ. The CDR3 totals 16 residues. Trimming removed 0 bases at V and 4 bases at J, with 13 bases between.

The chain has TRBV6-6 and TRBJ2-7, with 10 nucleotides matching TRBD1. Germline V gives CDR1 MNHNY, CDR2 SVGAGI (reference sequence). J was trimmed by 6 bases and V by 3 bases; bases with no gene match: 8. The CDR3 runs 15 residues. The CDR3 bases are TGTGCCAGCAGTTATTCCGGGACAGGGGTGGCCGAGCAGTACTTC. Its translation is CASSYSGTGVAEQYF.

The chain recombines TRBV7-9 with TRBJ1-1, with D uncertain. The CDR3 is made up of 14 amino acids. CDR1 is SEHNR, CDR2 FQNEAQ, per germline (reference sequence). Trimming took off 0 bases at V and 6 bases at J, with 11 bases between the two ends. The CDR3 DNA reads as TGTGCCAGCAGCTTAGCATTCAGTGGAGCTGAAGCTTTCTTT. Its translation is CASSLAFSGAEAFF.